The rows below give T cell receptor beta chains drawn from one sample of a study of OX40 agonist ivuxolimab in advanced cancers. The assay was immunoSEQ multiplex PCR, and TCRdb's table has in-frame clones only and misses some. The repertoire consists of about 16,000 clones, with around four fifths occurring once and the leading ten covering 72%. Material: CD4+ or CD8+ T cells sorted from blood, obtained in a trial of the OX40 agonist ivuxolimab. Every receptor here comes from an adult with an advanced solid tumor such as melanoma, head and neck, liver or kidney cancer. Both conserved end residues are part of each CDR3. The D gene is left open where the match is weak. Clone size is stated in some rows and not others, as once, few, many or a class when expanded.

>TRBD1|few|TRBV5-4|TRBJ1-2
TGTGCCAGCAGCACCGGGACAGGGCACTATGGCTACACCTTC
CASSTGTGHYGYTF
>.|.|TRBV5-1|TRBJ2-5
TGCGCCAGCAGTCAGTGGGAACAAGAGACCCAGTACTTC
CASSQWEQETQYF
>TRBD2|.|TRBV11-1|TRBJ2-5
TGTGCCAGCAGCTCCTCTAGCGGGGGGACACAAGAGACCCAGTACTTC
CASSSSSGGTQETQYF
>TRBD2|.|TRBV4-2|TRBJ2-1
TGTGCCAGCAGCCAAGATAGTCTTGCTAGCGGGAGTGGGCAGTTCTTC
CASSQDSLASGSGQFF
>TRBD2|.|TRBV7-6|TRBJ2-3
TGTGCCAGCAGTCTACTAGCGGGGGACACAGATACGCAGTATTTT
CASSLLAGDTDTQYF
>.|.|TRBV2|TRBJ2-7
TGTGCCAGCAGCCCCGAGAGCGGAGCATTATCCTACGAGCAGTACTTC
CASSPESGALSYEQYF
>.|.|TRBV19|TRBJ2-7
TGTGCCAGTAGTATAGATCGCTCCTACGAGCAGTACTTC
CASSIDRSYEQYF
>.|once|TRBV4-3|TRBJ1-1
TGCGCCAGCAGCCCCGACAGCATGAACACTGAAGCTTTCTTT
CASSPDSMNTEAFF
>.|.|TRBV28|TRBJ2-1
TGTGCCAGCAGTTGGGGGATGCGCCATTACAATGAGCAGTTCTTC
CASSWGMRHYNEQFF
>TRBD2|.|TRBV6-5|TRBJ2-3
TGTGCCAGCAGTTACGCGGGAGATGGCACAGATACGCAGTATTTT
CASSYAGDGTDTQYF
>TRBD1|.|TRBV4-2|TRBJ1-2
TGTGCCAGCAGCCACCGGACAGGGACTAACTATGGCTACACCTTC
CASSHRTGTNYGYTF
>.|.|TRBV19|TRBJ1-6
TGTGCCAGTAGTATCGGGCAGGCGTTCTATAATTCACCCCTCCACTTT
CASSIGQAFYNSPLHF
>.|.|TRBV4-1|TRBJ2-3
TGCGCCAGCAGCCAAGACCCGGGACCAAATACGCAGTATTTT
CASSQDPGPNTQYF